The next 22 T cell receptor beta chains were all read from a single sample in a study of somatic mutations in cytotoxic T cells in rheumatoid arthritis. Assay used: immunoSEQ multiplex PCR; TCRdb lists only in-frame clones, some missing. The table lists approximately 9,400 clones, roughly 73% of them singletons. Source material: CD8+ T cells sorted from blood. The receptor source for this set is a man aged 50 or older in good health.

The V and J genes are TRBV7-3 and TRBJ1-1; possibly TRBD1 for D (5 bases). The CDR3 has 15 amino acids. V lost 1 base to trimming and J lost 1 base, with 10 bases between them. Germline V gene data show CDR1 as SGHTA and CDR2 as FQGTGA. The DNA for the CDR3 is TGTGCCAGCAGCTTAATACCAGACAGGAACACTGAAGCTTTCTTT. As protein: CASSLIPDRNTEAFF.

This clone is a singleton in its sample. The CDR3 DNA sequence: TGTGCCAGCAGCGCCCCCCCTGGGGGAGGACCCTACAATGAGCAGTTCTTC. Translated: CASSAPPGGGPYNEQFF. This chain uses TRBV7-8 with TRBJ2-1; tentative D call: TRBD2 (6 bases). The germline V gene has CDR1 SGHVS and CDR2 FQNEAQ. The CDR3 extends over 17 amino acids. V was cut by 5 bases and J by 2 bases, with 19 bases left in between.

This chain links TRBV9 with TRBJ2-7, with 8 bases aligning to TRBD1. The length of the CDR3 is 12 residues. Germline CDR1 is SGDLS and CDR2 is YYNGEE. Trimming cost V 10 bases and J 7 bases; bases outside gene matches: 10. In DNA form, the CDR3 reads TGTGCCTCTTCCGGGACAGGCCTAGAGCAGTACTTC. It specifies CASSGTGLEQYF.

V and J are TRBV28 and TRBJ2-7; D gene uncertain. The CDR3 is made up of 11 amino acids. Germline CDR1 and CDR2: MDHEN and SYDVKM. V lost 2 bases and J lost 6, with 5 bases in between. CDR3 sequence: CASSLGREQYF. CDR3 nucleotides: TGTGCCAGCAGTTTAGGGCGCGAGCAGTACTTC.

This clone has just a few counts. The CDR3 is CASTPIGGKPVNGYTF. DNA for the CDR3: TGTGCCAGTACCCCAATCGGGGGAAAACCAGTCAATGGCTACACCTTC. This rearrangement joins TRBV19 to TRBJ1-2; tentatively, D is TRBD1 (5 bases). The CDR3 is 16 amino acids. CDR1 and CDR2 (germline): LNHDA, SQIVND (reference sequence). V shed 7 bases and J shed 6 bases, with 24 bases lying between them.

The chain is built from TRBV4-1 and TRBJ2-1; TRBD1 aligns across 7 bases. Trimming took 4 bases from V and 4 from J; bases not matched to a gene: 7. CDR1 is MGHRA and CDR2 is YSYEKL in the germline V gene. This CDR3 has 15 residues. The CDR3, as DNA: TGCGCCAGCAGCCCTACCCAGGGGGAATACAATGAGCAGTTCTTC. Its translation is CASSPTQGEYNEQFF.

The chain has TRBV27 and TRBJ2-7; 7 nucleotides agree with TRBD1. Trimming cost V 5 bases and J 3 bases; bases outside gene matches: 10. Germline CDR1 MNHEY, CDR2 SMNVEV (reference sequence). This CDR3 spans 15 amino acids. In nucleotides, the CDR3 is TGTGCCAGCAGTCCCGACAGGGACATTCACTACGAGCAGTACTTC. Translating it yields CASSPDRDIHYEQYF.

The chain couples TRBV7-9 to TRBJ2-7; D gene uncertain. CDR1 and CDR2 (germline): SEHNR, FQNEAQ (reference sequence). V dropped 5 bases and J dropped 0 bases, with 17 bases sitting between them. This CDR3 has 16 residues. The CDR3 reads CASSPGPAGASYEQYF. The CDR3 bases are TGTGCCAGCAGCCCCGGCCCGGCAGGCGCCTCCTACGAGCAGTACTTC.

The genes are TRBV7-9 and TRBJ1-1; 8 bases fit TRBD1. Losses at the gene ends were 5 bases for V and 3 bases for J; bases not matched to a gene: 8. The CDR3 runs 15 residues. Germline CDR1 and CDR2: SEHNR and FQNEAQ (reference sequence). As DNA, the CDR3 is TGTGCCAGCAGCCCAAGGACAGGGACCGACACTGAAGCTTTCTTT. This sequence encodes CASSPRTGTDTEAFF.

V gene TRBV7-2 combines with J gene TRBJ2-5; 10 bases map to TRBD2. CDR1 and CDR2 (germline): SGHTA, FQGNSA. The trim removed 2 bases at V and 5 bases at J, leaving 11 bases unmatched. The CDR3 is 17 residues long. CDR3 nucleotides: TGTGCCAGCAGCTTATTGGTCGGAAGCGGGAGGGGGGAGACCCAGTACTTC. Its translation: CASSLLVGSGRGETQYF.

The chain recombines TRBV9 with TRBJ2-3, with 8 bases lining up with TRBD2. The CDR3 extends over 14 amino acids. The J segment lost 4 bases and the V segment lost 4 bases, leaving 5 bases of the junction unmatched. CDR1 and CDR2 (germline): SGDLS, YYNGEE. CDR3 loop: CASSLSGSSDTQYF. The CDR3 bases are TGTGCCAGCAGCCTAAGCGGGAGCTCAGATACGCAGTATTTT.

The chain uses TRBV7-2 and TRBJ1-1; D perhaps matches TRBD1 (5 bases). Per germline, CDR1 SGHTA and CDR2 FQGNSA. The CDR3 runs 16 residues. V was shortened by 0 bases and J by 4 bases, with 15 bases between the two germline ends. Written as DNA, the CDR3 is TGTGCCAGCAGCTTAGCGGGGACTTCCAGGCCCACTGAAGCTTTCTTT. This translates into CASSLAGTSRPTEAFF.

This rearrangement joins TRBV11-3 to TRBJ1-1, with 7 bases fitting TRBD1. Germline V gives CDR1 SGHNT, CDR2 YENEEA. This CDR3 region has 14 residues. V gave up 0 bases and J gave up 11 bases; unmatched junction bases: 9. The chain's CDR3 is CASSLDGSGTDAFF. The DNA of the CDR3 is TGTGCCAGCAGCTTAGATGGGTCTGGGACAGACGCTTTCTTT.

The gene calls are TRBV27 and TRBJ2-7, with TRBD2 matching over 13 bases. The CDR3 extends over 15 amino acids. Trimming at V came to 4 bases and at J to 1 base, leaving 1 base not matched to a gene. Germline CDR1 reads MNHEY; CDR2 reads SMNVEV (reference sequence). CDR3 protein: CASSSGLAGSYEQYF. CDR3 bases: TGTGCCAGCAGTTCGGGACTAGCGGGATCCTACGAGCAGTACTTC.

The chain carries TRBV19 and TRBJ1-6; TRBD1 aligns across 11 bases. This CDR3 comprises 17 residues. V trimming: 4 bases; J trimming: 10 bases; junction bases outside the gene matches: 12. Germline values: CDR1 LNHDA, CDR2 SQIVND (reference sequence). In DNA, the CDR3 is TGTGCCAGTAGTAACCCCAGGGACAGGGGGAGAAAATCACCCCTCCACTTT. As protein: CASSNPRDRGRKSPLHF.

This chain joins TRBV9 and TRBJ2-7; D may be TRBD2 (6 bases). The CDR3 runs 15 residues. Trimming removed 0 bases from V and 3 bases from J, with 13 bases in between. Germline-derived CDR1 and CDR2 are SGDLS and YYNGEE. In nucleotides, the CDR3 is TGTGCCAGCAGCGTAGGTGGCGGTAGCGGCTACGAGCAGTACTTC. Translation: CASSVGGGSGYEQYF.

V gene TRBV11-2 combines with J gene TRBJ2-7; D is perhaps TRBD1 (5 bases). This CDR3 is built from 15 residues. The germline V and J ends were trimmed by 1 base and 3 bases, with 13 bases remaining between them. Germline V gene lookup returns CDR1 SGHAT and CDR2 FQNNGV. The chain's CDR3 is CASSLGGSAYYEQYF. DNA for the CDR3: TGTGCCAGCAGCTTAGGGGGCTCAGCCTACTACGAGCAGTACTTC. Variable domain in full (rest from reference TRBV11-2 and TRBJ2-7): EAGVAQSPRYKIIEKRQSVAFWCNPISGHATLYWYQQILGQGPKLLIQFQNNGVVDDSQLPKDRFSAERLKGVDSTLKIQPAKLEDSAVYLCASSLGGSAYYEQYFGPGTRLTVT.

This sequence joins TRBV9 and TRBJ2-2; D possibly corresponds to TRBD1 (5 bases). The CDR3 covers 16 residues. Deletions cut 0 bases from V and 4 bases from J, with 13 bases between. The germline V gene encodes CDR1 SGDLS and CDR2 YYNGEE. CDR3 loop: CASSVVEGVGTGELFF. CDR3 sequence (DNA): TGTGCCAGCAGCGTAGTTGAAGGGGTTGGCACCGGGGAGCTGTTTTTT.

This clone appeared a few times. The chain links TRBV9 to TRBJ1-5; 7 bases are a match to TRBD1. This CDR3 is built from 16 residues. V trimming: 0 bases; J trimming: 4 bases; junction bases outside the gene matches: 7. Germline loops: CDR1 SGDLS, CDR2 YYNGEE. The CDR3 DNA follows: TGTGCCAGCAGCGTAGGCGGGGACAGTCGAAATCAGCCCCAGCATTTT. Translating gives CASSVGGDSRNQPQHF.

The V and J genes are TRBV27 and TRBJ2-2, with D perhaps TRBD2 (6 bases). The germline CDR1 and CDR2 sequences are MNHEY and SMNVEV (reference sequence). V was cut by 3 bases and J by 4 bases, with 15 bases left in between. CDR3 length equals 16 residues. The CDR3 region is CASSFFGLAITGELFF. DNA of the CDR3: TGTGCCAGCAGTTTCTTCGGGCTAGCGATCACCGGGGAGCTGTTTTTT.

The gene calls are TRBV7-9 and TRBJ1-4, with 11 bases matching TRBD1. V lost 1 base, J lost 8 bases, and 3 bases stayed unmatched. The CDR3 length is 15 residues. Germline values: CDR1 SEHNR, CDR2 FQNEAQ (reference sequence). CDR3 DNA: TGTGCCAGCAGCTTAGGGACAGGGGGCATCGAAAAACTGTTTTTT. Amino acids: CASSLGTGGIEKLFF.

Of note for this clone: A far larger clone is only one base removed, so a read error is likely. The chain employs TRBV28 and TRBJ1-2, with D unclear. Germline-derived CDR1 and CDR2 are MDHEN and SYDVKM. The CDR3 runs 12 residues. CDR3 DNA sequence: TGTCCCAGCAGTTCGAGTACAGTGGGCTACACCTTC. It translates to CPSSSSTVGYTF.